This TCR beta chain was observed in a study of shared clonotypes between healthy human individuals. Study-wide points: The rarefaction results pointed to incomplete sorted-subset sequencing despite large depth. The authors sampled blood alone, and tissue repertoires likely differ.

With regard to this clone: Antigen: not known.

V was trimmed by 1 base and J by 3 bases, leaving 5 bases between them. This CDR3 has 13 residues. Germline V lookup: CDR1 MNHNS, CDR2 SASEGT. HIV-negative, healthy adults without recent acute infections or vaccinations were the donors. TCRdb keeps only in-frame clones here, not all; method: immunoSEQ multiplex PCR. The sample yields more than 2,000,000 clones, more than 90% seen once. This clonotype was obtained from a young man in good health. The gene calls are TRBV6-1 and TRBJ2-3, with D hard to call. The sample comprised naive CD4+ T cells sorted from blood. Regarding subset: CD45RA+ positively selected. CDR3 sequence: CASSEGWTDTQYF. In DNA, the CDR3 is TGTGCCAGCAGTGAAGGTTGGACAGATACGCAGTATTTT.